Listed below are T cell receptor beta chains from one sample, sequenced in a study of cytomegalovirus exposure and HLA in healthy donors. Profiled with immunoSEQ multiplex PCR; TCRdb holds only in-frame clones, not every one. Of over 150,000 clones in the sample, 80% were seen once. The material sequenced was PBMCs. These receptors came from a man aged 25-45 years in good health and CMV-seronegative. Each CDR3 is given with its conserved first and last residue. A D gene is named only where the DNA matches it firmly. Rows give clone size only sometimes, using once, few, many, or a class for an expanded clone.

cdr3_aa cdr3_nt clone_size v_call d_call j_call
CASSPRQGAGGQYF TGTGCCAGCAGCCCCCGACAGGGCGCGGGGGGCCAGTACTTC - TRBV7-2 - TRBJ2-5
CASRSQAGANVLTF TGTGCCAGCAGGTCACAGGCTGGGGCCAACGTCCTGACTTTC once TRBV28 - TRBJ2-6
CAWSDQRGETQHF TGTGCCTGGAGCGACCAACGGGGGGAAACCCAGCATTTT - TRBV30 - TRBJ1-5
CASSAGLSYEQYF TGTGCCAGCAGCGCAGGGCTTTCCTACGAGCAGTACTTC - TRBV6-6 - TRBJ2-7
CASSLVSGTVSYEQYF TGCGCCAGCAGCTTGGTATCCGGGACAGTCTCCTACGAGCAGTACTTC once TRBV5-1 TRBD1 TRBJ2-7
CASSTRQGPGETQYF TGTGCCAGCAGTACCCGACAGGGACCGGGGGAGACCCAGTACTTC - TRBV27 TRBD1 TRBJ2-5
CASSYDRVAFF TGTGCCAGCAGTTACGACAGGGTGGCTTTCTTT - TRBV6-6 TRBD1 TRBJ1-1
CASQEANYGYTF TGTGCCAGCCAGGAAGCTAACTATGGCTACACCTTC - TRBV28 - TRBJ1-2
CASSLQEKLFF TGTGCCAGCAGTCTGCAGGAAAAACTGTTTTTT - TRBV28 - TRBJ1-4
CASSPPLNTEAFF TGTGCCAGCAGTCCTCCTTTGAACACTGAAGCTTTCTTT - TRBV28 - TRBJ1-1
CASSRRGLALMSSYNEQFF TGTGCCAGCAGCCGCCGGGGACTAGCTCTAATGAGCTCCTACAATGAGCAGTTCTTC - TRBV7-3 TRBD2 TRBJ2-1
CASSLEQDNSPLHF TGTGCCAGCAGCTTGGAACAGGATAATTCACCCCTCCACTTT - TRBV5-4 - TRBJ1-6
CASSARDYSYEQYF TGTGCCAGCAGCGCCAGGGACTACTCCTACGAGCAGTACTTC once TRBV7-2 TRBD2 TRBJ2-7
CASSYGTAGAAYEQYF TGTGCCAGCAGTTATGGGACAGCCGGGGCGGCCTACGAGCAGTACTTC - TRBV6-5 TRBD1 TRBJ2-7
CASSPDGGSTDTQYF TGTGCCAGCAGCCCAGACGGCGGCAGCACAGATACGCAGTATTTT few TRBV6-4 - TRBJ2-3
CASSQDRWEGNEQYF TGTGCCAGCAGCCAAGATAGATGGGAGGGCAACGAGCAGTACTTC - TRBV14 TRBD2 TRBJ2-7
CASSLEVLARNEQFF TGTGCCAGCAGCTTGGAGGTGCTAGCGAGAAATGAGCAGTTCTTC - TRBV5-6 - TRBJ2-1
CASKVEGVETQYF TGTGCCAGCAAGGTCGAGGGGGTTGAGACCCAGTACTTC - TRBV6-5 - TRBJ2-5
CASSTAGTGNLGMNTEAFF TGTGCCAGTAGTACAGCAGGGACAGGAAACCTAGGGATGAACACTGAAGCTTTCTTT - TRBV19 TRBD1 TRBJ1-1
CASSLLRGGRETQYF TGTGCCAGCAGCCTTCTTAGGGGAGGTCGGGAGACCCAGTACTTC - TRBV14 - TRBJ2-5
CASSLNRGAGEKLFF TGTGCCAGCAGCTTAAATCGTGGGGCGGGAGAAAAACTGTTTTTT - TRBV7-2 - TRBJ1-4
CASSEWDSYGYTF TGTGCCAGCAGTGAATGGGACAGCTATGGCTACACCTTC once TRBV25-1 TRBD1 TRBJ1-2
CASKKRAGTGELFF TGTGCCAGCAAGAAGAGGGCCGGTACCGGGGAGCTGTTTTTT - TRBV14 - TRBJ2-2
CASSTGNTEAFF TGTGCCAGCTCCACCGGGAACACTGAAGCTTTCTTT - TRBV18 - TRBJ1-1
CASSSIQETQYF TGTGCCAGCAGTTCCATCCAAGAGACCCAGTACTTC - TRBV7-6 - TRBJ2-5
CAWSVTTGDYGYTF TGTGCCTGGAGTGTAACGACAGGGGACTATGGCTACACCTTC - TRBV30 TRBD1 TRBJ1-2
CASSPSGGTPQHF TGTGCCAGTAGTCCCTCGGGCGGGACTCCCCAGCATTTT few TRBV19 - TRBJ1-5
CASSLGLAVTQETQYF TGTGCCAGCAGTTTGGGACTAGCGGTGACCCAAGAGACCCAGTACTTC - TRBV5-4 TRBD2 TRBJ2-5
CASSPHGQSSYEQYF TGTGCCAGCAGCCCTCACGGACAGAGCTCCTACGAGCAGTACTTC few TRBV7-6 - TRBJ2-7
CARARGTLEGYTF TGTGCCCGCGCGCGGGGAACATTGGAGGGCTACACCTTC once TRBV30 - TRBJ1-2
CASSLRGREETQYF TGTGCCAGCAGCTTAAGGGGTAGAGAAGAGACCCAGTACTTC - TRBV7-6 - TRBJ2-5
CSVQQLNEKLFF TGCAGCGTCCAACAGCTGAATGAAAAACTGTTTTTT - TRBV29-1 - TRBJ1-4
CASSLTALGYTF TGTGCCAGCAGCTTAACAGCTCTTGGCTACACCTTC few TRBV7-9 - TRBJ1-2
CASSGRVGGSNTEAFF TGTGCCAGCAGTGGCAGGGTGGGAGGTTCGAACACTGAAGCTTTCTTT - TRBV27 - TRBJ1-1
CASRRGGSSYNEQFF TGTGCCAGTCGCCGGGGGGGTAGCTCCTACAATGAGCAGTTCTTC - TRBV2 TRBD2 TRBJ2-1
CASSLDGGGRTEAFF TGCGCCAGCAGCCTCGATGGGGGGGGTCGGACTGAAGCTTTCTTT - TRBV5-1 - TRBJ1-1
CASSFPGEFNQPQHF TGTGCCAGCAGCTTCCCCGGGGAGTTCAATCAGCCCCAGCATTTT - TRBV6-5 - TRBJ1-5
CSVGLGGWTEAFF TGCAGCGTTGGTCTAGGGGGTTGGACTGAAGCTTTCTTT - TRBV29-1 - TRBJ1-1
CASSDGTGGWEKLFF TGTGCCAGCAGCGACGGGACAGGGGGATGGGAAAAACTGTTTTTT - TRBV5-6 TRBD1 TRBJ1-4
CSVALNTGELFF TGCAGCGTTGCTCTAAACACCGGGGAGCTGTTTTTT - TRBV29-1 - TRBJ2-2
CSVVQGALGTDTQYF TGCAGCGTCGTTCAGGGGGCGCTAGGTACAGATACGCAGTATTTT - TRBV29-1 TRBD1 TRBJ2-3
CASSLLLGRTGGASEAFF TGTGCCAGCAGTTTACTCCTCGGTCGGACAGGGGGCGCTTCAGAAGCTTTCTTT - TRBV27 TRBD1 TRBJ1-1
CASSLRTGELFF TGTGCCAGCAGCTTGAGAACCGGGGAGCTGTTTTTT few TRBV13 - TRBJ2-2
CASSFGGTGELFF TGTGCCAGCAGCTTCGGAGGCACCGGGGAGCTGTTTTTT - TRBV5-4 - TRBJ2-2
CASSVGQYEQYF TGTGCCAGCAGTGTGGGACAGTACGAGCAGTACTTC - TRBV2 TRBD1 TRBJ2-7
CASSITRGASYNEQFF TGTGCCAGTAGTATAACCCGGGGGGCCTCCTACAATGAGCAGTTCTTC - TRBV19 - TRBJ2-1
CATSRVGQGEDEKLFF TGTGCCACCAGCAGAGTGGGGCAGGGGGAAGATGAAAAACTGTTTTTT - TRBV15 TRBD1 TRBJ1-4
CAWGLAGGPGELFF TGTGCCTGGGGACTAGCGGGGGGCCCCGGGGAGCTGTTTTTT - TRBV30 TRBD2 TRBJ2-2
CASSQDLGVEFYNSPLHF TGCGCCAGCAGCCAAGATTTAGGGGTCGAGTTTTATAATTCACCCCTCCACTTT once TRBV4-3 - TRBJ1-6
CASRPGLNTGELFF TGTGCCAGCAGACCGGGACTTAACACCGGGGAGCTGTTTTTT few TRBV28 - TRBJ2-2
CASSLQPWGGSWEQYF TGTGCCAGCAGCTTACAGCCTTGGGGCGGTTCTTGGGAGCAGTACTTC - TRBV7-2 - TRBJ2-7
CASSPLGQITEAFF TGTGCCAGCAGCCCCCTCGGACAGATCACTGAAGCTTTCTTT - TRBV7-9 - TRBJ1-1
CASSGTTGGTGEKLFF TGTGCCAGCAGCGGAACGACAGGGGGGACAGGCGAAAAACTGTTTTTT - TRBV9 TRBD1 TRBJ1-4
CSALAGGRDEQYF TGCAGCGCACTCGCAGGGGGCAGGGACGAGCAGTACTTC - TRBV29-1 TRBD1 TRBJ2-7
CASSAGYEQYF TGTGCCAGCAGCGCCGGCTACGAGCAGTACTTC - TRBV9 - TRBJ2-7
CASSRAGGAIKQFF TGCGCCAGCAGCCGTGCCGGGGGTGCAATCAAGCAGTTCTTC - TRBV5-1 - TRBJ2-1
CASSVRGNPGSGEQFF TGTGCCAGCAGCGTTCGAGGCAACCCCGGCTCGGGTGAGCAGTTCTTC - TRBV9 - TRBJ2-1
CASSQDRQGVNTEAFF TGTGCCAGCAGCCAAGATCGGCAGGGGGTGAACACTGAAGCTTTCTTT few TRBV4-2 TRBD1 TRBJ1-1
CASSWRRGEQYF TGTGCCAGCAGTTGGCGGAGAGGCGAGCAGTACTTC - TRBV27 - TRBJ2-7